These 10 T cell receptor beta chains were sequenced from one sample in a study of blood T cells in healthy people across ages. The second PCR ran about 6 to 11 cycles with a sample-barcoded 5' primer and J-beta primers. TCRdb re-derived calls from the 5' RACE reads in MiXCR, one entry per CDR3 protein. The profile shows about 1.8 million distinct CDR3 sequences, less than 50% of them singletons. Source material: blood. Receptors were obtained from a woman aged 40 to 49 in good health.

In its sample, this clonotype was seen many times. CDR3 sequence (DNA): TGTGCCAGCAGCCAAGTCTCTGGGACTAGCGGGGGGGCCATGTACAATGAGCAGTTCTTC. Protein product: CASSQVSGTSGGAMYNEQFF. The J gene is TRBJ2-1, the V gene TRBV4-2; TRBD2 matches 16 bases. The CDR3 has 20 residues. J gave up 4 bases and V 1 base, and 10 bases lay outside the gene matches. Germline CDR1 reads LGHNA; CDR2 reads YNFKEQ.

This clonotype showed up just once. V and J are TRBV14 and TRBJ2-1; no reliable D call. Per germline, CDR1 SGHDN and CDR2 FVKESK. Trimming took off 5 bases at V and 5 bases at J, with 10 bases between the two ends. The CDR3 runs to 13 residues. This CDR3 reads CASSDLENNEQFF. The CDR3 region has the DNA TGTGCCAGCAGCGACCTGGAGAACAATGAGCAGTTCTTC. The full variable domain, completed using reference TRBV14 and TRBJ2-1, is EAGVTQFPSHSVIEKGQTVTLRCDPISGHDNLYWYRRVMGKEIKFLLHFVKESKQDESGMPNNRFLAERTGGTYSTLKVQPAELEDSGVYFCASSDLENNEQFFGPGTRLTVL.

The V call is TRBV20-1, the J call TRBJ2-1, with a tentative D call TRBD2 (6 bases). CDR1 and CDR2 from the germline V gene are DFQATT and SNEGSKA (reference sequence). The V gene lost 4 bases and the J gene lost 0 bases, with 10 bases spanning the gap. The CDR3 contains 14 residues. CDR3 nucleotide sequence: TGCAGTGCTAAGCGGGCTAGCTCCTACAATGAGCAGTTCTTC. It codes for CSAKRASSYNEQFF.

The sample holds one count of this clonotype. The genes are TRBV6-5 and TRBJ1-6; perhaps TRBD1 as D (5 bases). The ends were cut back, 5 bases at V and 7 bases at J, with 15 bases in the middle. CDR3 size: 15 residues. The V gene's germline CDR1 is MNHEY and CDR2 SVGAGI. CDR3 DNA: TGTGCCAGCAGTCTGGGACGGGGGAAGAATTCACCCCTCCACTTT. It specifies CASSLGRGKNSPLHF.

The chain combines TRBV9 with TRBJ2-3; D could derive from TRBD1 or TRBD2 (5 bases each). With 3 bases removed from V and 6 bases from J, the gap between germline ends came to 17 bases. CDR3 length: 15 amino acids. Germline-derived CDR1 and CDR2 are SGDLS and YYNGEE. The CDR3 reads CASSGDSQGADTQYF. In nucleotides, the CDR3 is TGTGCCAGCAGCGGAGACTCTCAGGGAGCTGATACGCAGTATTTT.

The chain couples TRBV5-1 to TRBJ2-7, with 10 bases aligning to TRBD1. In germline, CDR1 is SGHRS, CDR2 YFSETQ. This CDR3 comprises 13 residues. V gave up 4 bases and J gave up 6 bases; unmatched junction bases: 4. The CDR3, as DNA: TGCGCCAGCAGCATGAGGACAGGGGGCGAGCAGTACTTC. It codes for CASSMRTGGEQYF. The full variable domain, completed using reference TRBV5-1 and TRBJ2-7, is KAGVTQTPRYLIKTRGQQVTLSCSPISGHRSVSWYQQTPGQGLQFLFEYFSETQRNKGNFPGRFSGRQFSNSRSEMNVSTLELGDSALYLCASSMRTGGEQYFGPGTRLTVT.

This clonotype has more than one count but fewer than ten. This chain uses TRBV6-5 with TRBJ1-4; D is perhaps TRBD1 (6 bases). Trimming pared 5 bases from V and 4 bases from J, leaving 14 bases between. CDR1 MNHEY and CDR2 SVGAGI come from the germline V gene. The CDR3 spans 15 residues. The CDR3 loop reads CASSRGTAYNEKLFF. The CDR3 DNA follows: TGTGCCAGCAGTAGGGGGACGGCGTATAATGAAAAACTGTTTTTT.

This clonotype was detected a few times. This chain links TRBV29-1 with TRBJ2-1; 9 bases align to TRBD1. Looked up from germline, CDR1 is SQVTM and CDR2 is ANQGSEA. V shed 5 bases and J 11 bases; nucleotides not matched to a gene: 4. This CDR3 comprises 11 residues. The CDR3 sequence is CSVQGTGKQFF. CDR3 nucleotide sequence: TGCAGCGTTCAGGGGACAGGGAAGCAGTTCTTC.

The chain recombines TRBV13 with TRBJ2-4, with 7 bases that match TRBD1. V shed 4 bases, J shed 13 bases, and the junction held 10 bases outside the gene matches. The CDR3 loop spans 13 amino acids. Germline CDR1 and CDR2: PRHDT and FYEKMQ (reference sequence). CDR3: CASSSGGSAKQYF. Here the CDR3 DNA reads TGTGCCAGCAGCTCAGGGGGTAGCGCCAAGCAGTACTTC. The whole variable domain, remainder taken from reference TRBV13 and TRBJ2-4, is AAGVIQSPRHLIKEKRETATLKCYPIPRHDTVYWYQQGPGQDPQFLISFYEKMQSDKGSIPDRFSAQQFSDYHSELNMSSLELGDSALYFCASSSGGSAKQYFGAGTRLSVL.

This chain uses TRBV27 with TRBJ2-5, with 9 bases matching TRBD2. Trimming took 5 bases from V and 0 from J; bases not matched to a gene: 7. CDR1 is MNHEY, CDR2 SMNVEV, per germline (reference sequence). The CDR3 runs 16 residues. The DNA of the CDR3 is TGTGCCAGCAGTCCCTCTAGCGGGGATTACCAAGAGACCCAGTACTTC. Translating it yields CASSPSSGDYQETQYF.